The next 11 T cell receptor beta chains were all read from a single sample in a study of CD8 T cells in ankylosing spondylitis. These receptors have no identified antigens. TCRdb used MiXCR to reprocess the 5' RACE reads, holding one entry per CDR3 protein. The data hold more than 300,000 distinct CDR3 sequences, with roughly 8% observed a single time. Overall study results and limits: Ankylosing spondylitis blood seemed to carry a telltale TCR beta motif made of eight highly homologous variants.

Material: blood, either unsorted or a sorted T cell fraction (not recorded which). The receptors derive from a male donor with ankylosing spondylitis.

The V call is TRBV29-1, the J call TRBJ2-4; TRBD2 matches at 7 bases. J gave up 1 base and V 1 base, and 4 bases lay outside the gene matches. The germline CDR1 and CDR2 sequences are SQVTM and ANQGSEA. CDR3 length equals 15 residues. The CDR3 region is CSVEVGGYAKNIQYF. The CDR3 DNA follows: TGCAGCGTTGAAGTCGGGGGGTACGCCAAAAACATTCAGTACTTC.

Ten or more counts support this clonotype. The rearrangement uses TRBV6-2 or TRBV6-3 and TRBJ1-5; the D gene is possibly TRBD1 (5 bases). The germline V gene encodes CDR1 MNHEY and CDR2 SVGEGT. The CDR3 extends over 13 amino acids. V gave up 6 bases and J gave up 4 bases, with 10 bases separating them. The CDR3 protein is CASSRDPNQPQHF. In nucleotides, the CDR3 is TGTGCCAGCAGCCGGGACCCTAATCAGCCCCAGCATTTT.

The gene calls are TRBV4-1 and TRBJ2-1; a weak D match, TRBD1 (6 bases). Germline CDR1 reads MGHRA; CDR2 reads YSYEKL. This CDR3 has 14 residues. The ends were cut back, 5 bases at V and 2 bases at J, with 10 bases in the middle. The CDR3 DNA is TGCGCCAGCAGCACCGGGACAACCTACAATGAGCAGTTCTTC. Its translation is CASSTGTTYNEQFF.

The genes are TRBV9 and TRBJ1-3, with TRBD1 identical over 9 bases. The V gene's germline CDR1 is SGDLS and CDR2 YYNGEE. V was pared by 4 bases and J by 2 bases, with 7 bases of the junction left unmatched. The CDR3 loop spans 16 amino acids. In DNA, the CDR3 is TGTGCCAGCAGCCCTCGGGACAGGGAGGCTGGAAACACCATATATTTT. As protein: CASSPRDREAGNTIYF.

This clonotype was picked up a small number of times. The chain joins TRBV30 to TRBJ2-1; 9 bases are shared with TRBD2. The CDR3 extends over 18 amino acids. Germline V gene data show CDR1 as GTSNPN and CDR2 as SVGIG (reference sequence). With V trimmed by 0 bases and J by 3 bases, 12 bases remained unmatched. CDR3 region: CAWSVGLREGSFYNEQFF. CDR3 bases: TGTGCCTGGAGTGTAGGGTTGCGGGAGGGTTCCTTCTACAATGAGCAGTTCTTC.

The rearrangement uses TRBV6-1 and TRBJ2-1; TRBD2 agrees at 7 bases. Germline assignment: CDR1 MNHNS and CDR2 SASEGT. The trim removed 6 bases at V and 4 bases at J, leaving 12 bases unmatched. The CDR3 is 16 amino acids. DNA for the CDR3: TGTGCCAGCAGCCGCACGCAACTAGCGAGGTACAATGAGCAGTTCTTC. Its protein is CASSRTQLARYNEQFF.

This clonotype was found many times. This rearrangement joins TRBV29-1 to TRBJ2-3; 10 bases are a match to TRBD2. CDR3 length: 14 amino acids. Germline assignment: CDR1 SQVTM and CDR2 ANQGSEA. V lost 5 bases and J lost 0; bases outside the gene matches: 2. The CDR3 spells CSVSTSGSTDTQYF. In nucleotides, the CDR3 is TGCAGCGTTTCGACTAGCGGGAGCACAGATACGCAGTATTTT.

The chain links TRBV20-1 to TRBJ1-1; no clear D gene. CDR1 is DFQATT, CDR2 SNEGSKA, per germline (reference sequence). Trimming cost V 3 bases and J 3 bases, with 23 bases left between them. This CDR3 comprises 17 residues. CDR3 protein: CSASPLLAAGADTEAFF. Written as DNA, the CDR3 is TGCAGTGCTAGCCCACTCTTGGCGGCGGGTGCAGACACTGAAGCTTTCTTT.

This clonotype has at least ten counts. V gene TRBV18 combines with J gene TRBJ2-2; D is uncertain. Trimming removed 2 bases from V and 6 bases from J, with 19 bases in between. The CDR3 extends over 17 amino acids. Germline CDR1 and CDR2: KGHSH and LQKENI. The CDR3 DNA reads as TGTGCCAGCTCACCAAGAATGACCCTCGGACGGCCCGGGGAGCTGTTTTTT. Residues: CASSPRMTLGRPGELFF.

In nucleotides, the CDR3 is TGTGCCAGCAGTTACTCCTCCCGGGTAGCGGCCGGGGAGCTGTTTTTT. Translated, it gives CASSYSSRVAAGELFF. The V and J genes are TRBV6-5 and TRBJ2-2; D possibly corresponds to TRBD2 (6 bases). V was trimmed by 0 bases and J by 6 bases, leaving 14 bases between them. The CDR3 consists of 16 residues. CDR1 MNHEY and CDR2 SVGAGI come from the germline V gene.

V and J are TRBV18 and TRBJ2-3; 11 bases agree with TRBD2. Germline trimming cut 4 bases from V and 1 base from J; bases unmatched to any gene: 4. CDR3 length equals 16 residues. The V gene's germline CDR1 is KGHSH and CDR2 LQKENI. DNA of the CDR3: TGTGCCAGCTCACTGCTAGCGGGAGGACGCACAGATACGCAGTATTTT. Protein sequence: CASSLLAGGRTDTQYF.